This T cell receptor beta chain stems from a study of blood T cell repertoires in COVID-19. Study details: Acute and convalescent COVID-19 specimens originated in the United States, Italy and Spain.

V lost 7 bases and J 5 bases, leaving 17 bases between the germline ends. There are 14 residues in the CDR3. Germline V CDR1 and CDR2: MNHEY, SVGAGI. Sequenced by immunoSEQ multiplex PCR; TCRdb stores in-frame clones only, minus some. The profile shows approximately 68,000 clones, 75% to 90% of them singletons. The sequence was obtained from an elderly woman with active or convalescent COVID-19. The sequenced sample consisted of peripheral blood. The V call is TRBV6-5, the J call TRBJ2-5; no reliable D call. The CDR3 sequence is CASTNIGPAETQYF. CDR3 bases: TGTGCCAGCACCAATATCGGTCCTGCGGAGACCCAGTACTTC.